This TCR beta chain was sequenced for a study of T-cell memory formation after mild COVID-19. Overall study findings and caveats: Pre-infection memory already had some responding clones, implying cross-reactive memory joined.

TCRdb re-called the 5' RACE reads through MiXCR, storing one row per CDR3 protein. Of about 310,000 distinct CDR3 sequences listed, approximately 20% were seen once; the top ten hold about 21%. This clonotype came up a few times. Its antigen is currently unknown. The sample was PBMCs or a T cell subset sorted from them (not recorded which). The clonotype comes from a man younger than 35 who had mild COVID-19 (a few samples of this study predate the infection). Cell type and time point are not known.

As DNA, the CDR3 is TGTGCCAGCAGCTTAGGAGAACTAGGGACCTTC. Residues: CASSLGELGTF. The V gene is TRBV11-2, the J gene TRBJ1-2; D is unresolved. The germline gives CDR1 SGHAT, CDR2 FQNNGV. This CDR3 region has 11 residues. The V end was cut by 1 base, the J end by 14 bases, with 11 bases between.